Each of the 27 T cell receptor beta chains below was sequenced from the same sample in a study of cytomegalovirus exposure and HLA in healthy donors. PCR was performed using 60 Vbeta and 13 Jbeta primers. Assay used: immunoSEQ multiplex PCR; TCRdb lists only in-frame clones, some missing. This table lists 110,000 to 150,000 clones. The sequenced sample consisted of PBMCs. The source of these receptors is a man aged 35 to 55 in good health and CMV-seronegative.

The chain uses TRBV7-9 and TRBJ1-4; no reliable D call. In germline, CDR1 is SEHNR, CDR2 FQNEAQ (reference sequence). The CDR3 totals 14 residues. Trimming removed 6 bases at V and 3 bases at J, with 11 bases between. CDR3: CASSPHGANEKLFF. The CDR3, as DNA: TGTGCCAGCAGTCCCCACGGGGCTAATGAAAAACTGTTTTTT.

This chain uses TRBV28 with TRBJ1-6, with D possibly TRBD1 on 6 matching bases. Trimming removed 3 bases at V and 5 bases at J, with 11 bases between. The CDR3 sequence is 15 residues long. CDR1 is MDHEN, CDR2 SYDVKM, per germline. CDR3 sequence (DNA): TGTGCCAGCAGTTTCTGGGACACCCATAATTCACCCCTCCACTTT. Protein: CASSFWDTHNSPLHF.

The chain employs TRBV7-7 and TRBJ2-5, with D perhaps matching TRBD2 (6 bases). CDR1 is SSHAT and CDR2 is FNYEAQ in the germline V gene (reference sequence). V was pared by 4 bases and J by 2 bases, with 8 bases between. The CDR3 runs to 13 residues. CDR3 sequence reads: CASSSGLQETQYF. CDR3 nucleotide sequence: TGTGCCAGCAGCTCGGGACTTCAAGAGACCCAGTACTTC. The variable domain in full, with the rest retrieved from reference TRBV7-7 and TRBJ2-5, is GAGVSQSPRYKVTKRGQDVTLRCDPISSHATLYWYQQALGQGPEFLTYFNYEAQPDKSGLPSDRFSAERPEGSISTLTIQRTEQRDSAMYRCASSSGLQETQYFGPGTRLLVL.

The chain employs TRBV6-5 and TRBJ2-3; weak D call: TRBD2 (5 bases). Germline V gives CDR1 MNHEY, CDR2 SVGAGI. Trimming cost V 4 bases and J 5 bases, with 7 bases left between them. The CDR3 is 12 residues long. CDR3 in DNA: TGTGCCAGCAGTTCCGCGGGAGATACGCAGTATTTT. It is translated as CASSSAGDTQYF.

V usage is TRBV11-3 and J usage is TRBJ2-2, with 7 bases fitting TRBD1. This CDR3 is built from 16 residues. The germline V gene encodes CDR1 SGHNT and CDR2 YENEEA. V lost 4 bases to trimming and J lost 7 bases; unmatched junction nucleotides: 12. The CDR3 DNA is TGTGCCAGCAGCTCGGGCCCGAGGGGGCGAATCGGGGAGCTGTTTTTT. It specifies CASSSGPRGRIGELFF.

Written as DNA, the CDR3 is TGTGCCAGCAGCTTTCAGGGGGCAGATACGCAGTATTTT. The encoded protein is CASSFQGADTQYF. This chain uses TRBV7-2 with TRBJ2-3; 7 positions match TRBD1. CDR3 size: 13 residues. Germline lookup yields CDR1 SGHTA and CDR2 FQGNSA. J gave up 4 bases and V 3 bases, and 1 base lay outside the gene matches. Full variable domain (remainder filled in from reference TRBV7-2 and TRBJ2-3): GAGVSQSPSNKVTEKGKDVELRCDPISGHTALYWYRQSLGQGLEFLIYFQGNSAPDKSGLPSDRFSAERTGGSVSTLTIQRTQQEDSAVYLCASSFQGADTQYFGPGTRLTVL.

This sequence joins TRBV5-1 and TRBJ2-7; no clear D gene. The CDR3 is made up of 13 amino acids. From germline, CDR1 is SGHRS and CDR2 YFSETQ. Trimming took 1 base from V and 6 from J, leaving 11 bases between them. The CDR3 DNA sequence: TGCGCCAGCAGCTTGTATTCGCGAGGCGAGCAGTACTTC. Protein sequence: CASSLYSRGEQYF.

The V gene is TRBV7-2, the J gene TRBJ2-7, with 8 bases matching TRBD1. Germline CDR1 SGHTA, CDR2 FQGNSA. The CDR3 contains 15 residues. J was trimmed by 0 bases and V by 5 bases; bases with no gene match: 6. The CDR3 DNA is TGTGCCAGCAGCAAAGACAGGGGCTACTCCTACGAGCAGTACTTC. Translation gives CASSKDRGYSYEQYF.

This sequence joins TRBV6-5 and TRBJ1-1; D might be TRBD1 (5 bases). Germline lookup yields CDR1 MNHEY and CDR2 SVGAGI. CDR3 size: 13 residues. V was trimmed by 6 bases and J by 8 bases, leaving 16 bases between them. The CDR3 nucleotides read TGTGCCAGCAGGCCAGGTGGGGCCCCCGAAGCTTTCTTT. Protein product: CASRPGGAPEAFF.

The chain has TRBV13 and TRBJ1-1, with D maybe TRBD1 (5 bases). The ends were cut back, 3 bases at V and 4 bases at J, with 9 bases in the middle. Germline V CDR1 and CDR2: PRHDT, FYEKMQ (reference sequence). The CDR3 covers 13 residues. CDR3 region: CASSLGHLTEAFF. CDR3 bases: TGTGCCAGCAGCTTGGGGCACCTCACTGAAGCTTTCTTT. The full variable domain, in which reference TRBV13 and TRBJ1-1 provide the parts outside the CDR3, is AAGVIQSPRHLIKEKRETATLKCYPIPRHDTVYWYQQGPGQDPQFLISFYEKMQSDKGSIPDRFSAQQFSDYHSELNMSSLELGDSALYFCASSLGHLTEAFFGQGTRLTVV.

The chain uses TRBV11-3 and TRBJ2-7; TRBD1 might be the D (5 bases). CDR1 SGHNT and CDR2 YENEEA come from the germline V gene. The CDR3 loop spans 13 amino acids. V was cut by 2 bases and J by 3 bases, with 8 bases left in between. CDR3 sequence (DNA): TGTGCCAGCAGCTTACAGACAGACTACGAGCAGTACTTC. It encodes CASSLQTDYEQYF. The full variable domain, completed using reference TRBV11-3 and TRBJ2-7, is EAGVVQSPRYKIIEKKQPVAFWCNPISGHNTLYWYLQNLGQGPELLIRYENEEAVDDSQLPKDRFSAERLKGVDSTLKIQPAELGDSAVYLCASSLQTDYEQYFGPGTRLTVT.

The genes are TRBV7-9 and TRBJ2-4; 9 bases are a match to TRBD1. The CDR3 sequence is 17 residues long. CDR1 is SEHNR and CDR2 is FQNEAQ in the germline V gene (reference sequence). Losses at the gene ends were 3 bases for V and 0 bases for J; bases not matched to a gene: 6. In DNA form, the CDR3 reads TGTGCCAGCAGCTTGGGACAGGGCGGTCTAGCCAAAAACATTCAGTACTTC. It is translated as CASSLGQGGLAKNIQYF.

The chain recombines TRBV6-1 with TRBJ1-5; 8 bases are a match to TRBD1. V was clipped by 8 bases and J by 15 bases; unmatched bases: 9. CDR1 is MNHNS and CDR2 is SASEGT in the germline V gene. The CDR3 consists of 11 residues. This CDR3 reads CASRQGPPLHF. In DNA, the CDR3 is TGTGCCAGCCGACAGGGGCCTCCACTGCATTTT.

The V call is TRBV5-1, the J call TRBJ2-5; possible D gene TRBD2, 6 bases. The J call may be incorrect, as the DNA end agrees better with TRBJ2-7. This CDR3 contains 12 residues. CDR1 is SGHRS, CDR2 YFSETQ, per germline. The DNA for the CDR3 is TGCGCCAGCAGCTTGGGGGGGGACGAGCAGTACTTC. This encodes CASSLGGDEQYF.

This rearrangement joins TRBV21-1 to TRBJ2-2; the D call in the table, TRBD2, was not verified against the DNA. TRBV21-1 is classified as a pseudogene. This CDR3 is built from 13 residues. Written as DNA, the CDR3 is TGTGCCAGCAGGGAGGCAGGCACCGGGGAGCTGTTTTTT. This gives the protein CASREAGTGELFF.

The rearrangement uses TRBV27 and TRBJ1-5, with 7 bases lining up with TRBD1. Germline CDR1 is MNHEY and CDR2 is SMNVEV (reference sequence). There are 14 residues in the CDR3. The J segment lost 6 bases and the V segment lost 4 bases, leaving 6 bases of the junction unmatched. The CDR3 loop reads CASSSPGQIQPQHF. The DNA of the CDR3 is TGTGCCAGCAGTTCGCCGGGACAGATTCAGCCCCAGCATTTT.

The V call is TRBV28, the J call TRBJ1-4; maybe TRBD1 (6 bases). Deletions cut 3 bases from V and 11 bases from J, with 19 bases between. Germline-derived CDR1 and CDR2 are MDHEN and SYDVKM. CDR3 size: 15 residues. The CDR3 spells CASSLRTDRMRKLFF. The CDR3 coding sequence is TGTGCCAGCAGTTTGAGGACAGACAGAATGAGGAAACTGTTTTTT.

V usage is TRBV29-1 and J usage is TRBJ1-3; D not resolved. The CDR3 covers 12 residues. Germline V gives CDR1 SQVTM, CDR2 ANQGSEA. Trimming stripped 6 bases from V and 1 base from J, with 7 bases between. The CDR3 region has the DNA TGCAGCGTGAGGGAGTCTGGAAACACCATATATTTT. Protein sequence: CSVRESGNTIYF.

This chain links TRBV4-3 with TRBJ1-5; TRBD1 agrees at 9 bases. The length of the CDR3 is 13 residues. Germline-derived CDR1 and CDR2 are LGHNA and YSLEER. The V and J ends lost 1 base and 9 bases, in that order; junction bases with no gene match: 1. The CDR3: CASSQGQGGPQHF. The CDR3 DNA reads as TGCGCCAGCAGCCAAGGACAGGGGGGGCCCCAGCATTTT.

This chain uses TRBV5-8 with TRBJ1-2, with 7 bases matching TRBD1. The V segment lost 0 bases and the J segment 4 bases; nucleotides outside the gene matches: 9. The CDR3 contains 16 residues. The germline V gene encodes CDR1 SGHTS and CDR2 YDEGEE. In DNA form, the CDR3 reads TGTGCCAGCAGCTTGGCCCTCGGGACAGCGACCTATGGCTACACCTTC. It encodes CASSLALGTATYGYTF.

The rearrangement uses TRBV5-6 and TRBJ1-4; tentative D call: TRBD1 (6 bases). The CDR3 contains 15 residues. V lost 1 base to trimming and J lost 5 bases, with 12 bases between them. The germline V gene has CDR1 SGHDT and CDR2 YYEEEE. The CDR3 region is CASSLTGRENEKLFF. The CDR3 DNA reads TGTGCCAGCAGCTTGACAGGGCGAGAAAATGAAAAACTGTTTTTT.

The CDR3 is CASEGTGGQDTQYF. CDR3 nucleotide sequence: TGCGCCAGCGAAGGGACAGGGGGCCAGGATACGCAGTATTTT. The V call is TRBV5-1, the J call TRBJ2-3; 12 bases are a match to TRBD1. The germline V gene has CDR1 SGHRS and CDR2 YFSETQ. Germline trimming cut 7 bases from V and 6 bases from J; bases unmatched to any gene: 6. The CDR3 totals 14 residues.

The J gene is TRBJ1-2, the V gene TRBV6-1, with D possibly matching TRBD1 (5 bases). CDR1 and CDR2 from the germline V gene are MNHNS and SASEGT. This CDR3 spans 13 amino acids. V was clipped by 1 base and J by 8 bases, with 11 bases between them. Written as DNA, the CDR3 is TGTGCCAGCAGTGAAGTAGGGGTAGACGGCTACACCTTC. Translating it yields CASSEVGVDGYTF.

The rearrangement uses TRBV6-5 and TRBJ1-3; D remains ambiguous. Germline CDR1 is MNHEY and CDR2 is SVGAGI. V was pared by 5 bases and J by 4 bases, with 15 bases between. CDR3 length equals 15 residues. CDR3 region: CASSRTSPEGNTIYF. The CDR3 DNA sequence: TGTGCCAGCAGTCGGACTTCCCCGGAGGGAAACACCATATATTTT.

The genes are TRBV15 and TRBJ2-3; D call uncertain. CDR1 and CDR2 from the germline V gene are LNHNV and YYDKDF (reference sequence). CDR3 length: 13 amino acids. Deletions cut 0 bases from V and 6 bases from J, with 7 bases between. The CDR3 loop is CATSRDLGDTQYF. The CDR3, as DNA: TGTGCCACCAGCAGAGATCTCGGGGATACGCAGTATTTT.

The CDR3 bases are TGTGCCAGCAGCTCCGACGGACAGGGGGTGTTTCGCGAGCAGTACTTC. It is translated as CASSSDGQGVFREQYF. The rearrangement links TRBV5-4 to TRBJ2-7; 10 nucleotides match TRBD1. V lost 3 bases, J lost 6 bases, and 12 bases stayed unmatched. The CDR3 contains 16 residues. The V gene's germline CDR1 is SGHNT and CDR2 YYREEE (reference sequence).

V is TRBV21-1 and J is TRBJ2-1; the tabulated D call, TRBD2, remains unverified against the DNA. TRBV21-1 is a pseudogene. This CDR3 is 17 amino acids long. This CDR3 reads CASSRPQSRGVNNEQFF. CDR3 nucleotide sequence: TGTGCCAGCAGCAGACCCCAAAGTCGGGGGGTAAACAATGAGCAGTTCTTC.